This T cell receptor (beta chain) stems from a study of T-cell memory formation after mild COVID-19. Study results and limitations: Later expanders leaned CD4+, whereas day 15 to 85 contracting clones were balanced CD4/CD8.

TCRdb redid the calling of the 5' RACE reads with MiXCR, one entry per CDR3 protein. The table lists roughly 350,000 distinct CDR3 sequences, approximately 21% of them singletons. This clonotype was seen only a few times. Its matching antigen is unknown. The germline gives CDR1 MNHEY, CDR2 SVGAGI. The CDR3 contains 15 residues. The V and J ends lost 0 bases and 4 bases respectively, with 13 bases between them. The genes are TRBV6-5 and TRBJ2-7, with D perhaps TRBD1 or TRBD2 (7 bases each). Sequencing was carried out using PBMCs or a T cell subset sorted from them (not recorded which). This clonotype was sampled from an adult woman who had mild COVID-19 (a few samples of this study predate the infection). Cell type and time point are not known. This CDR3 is CASSYSFQGGYEQYF. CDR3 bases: TGTGCCAGCAGTTACTCTTTCCAGGGGGGGTACGAGCAGTACTTC.